The TCR beta chain described here comes from a study of shared clonotypes between healthy human individuals. In the study overall: Each donor's CD8 memory used one plate, CD8 naive two, each CD4 subset three.

An assay was performed, and its level was deep. The data were produced by immunoSEQ multiplex PCR, yet TCRdb's version contains in-frame clones alone and is incomplete. Here the sample spans some 2.4 million clones, over 85% being singletons. CDR1 SGHDN and CDR2 FVKESK come from the germline V gene. With 2 bases removed from V and 5 bases from J, the gap between germline ends came to 9 bases. The CDR3 is 14 residues long. The rearrangement uses TRBV14 and TRBJ1-4; D is ambiguous. The sequence came from a man aged 18-30 years in good health. Some clones in this sample may be carry-over from other donors' samples. Specimen: naive CD4+ T cells from PBMCs. Subset: CD45RA+ positively selected. The CDR3 region has the DNA TGTGCCAGCAGCCAAAGAGGTCCCAATGAAAAACTGTTTTTT. Translating it yields CASSQRGPNEKLFF.